The subject of this entry is one T cell receptor (beta chain). This clonotype was seen ten or more times. The clone's antigen remains unknown. No base quality information exists; no much larger clone differs at one position. The data belong to a study of CD8 T cells in ankylosing spondylitis (dated by TCRdb to the late 2010s). Background for the entire study: The study profiled T cell receptor beta repertoires in healthy donors and ankylosing spondylitis patients to find disease-linked TCR variants. The whole study cohort included 108 healthy donors and 25 ankylosing spondylitis patients. Samples of peripheral blood were taken, and for ankylosing spondylitis patients, synovial fluid was collected as well.

Summary of the overall study and its limitations: Some TCR beta motif variants had previously been reported in synovial fluid and blood of reactive arthritis patients, which suggested common disease-initiation mechanisms. A TCR beta motif of several highly homologous amino acid variants appeared characteristic of blood from ankylosing spondylitis patients. According to the report, matched synovial fluid samples from ankylosing spondylitis patients were significantly enriched for the disease-linked clones. The disease-linked clones had a CD8+ phenotype and were found at relatively low frequencies in peripheral blood.

Measured from the cysteine to the phenylalanine, the CDR3 is 12 residues long. The CDR3 DNA has 36 bases and is translated from base 1. CDR1 and CDR2, per the germline V gene, are SQVTM and ANQGSEA. Trimming at the junction amounts to 4 bases on V and 7 bases on J, and the germline ends lie 14 bases apart. Sequencing was carried out with an Illumina HiSeq 2500. TCR beta libraries were prepared by quantitative 5'-RACE with molecular barcodes. As for the authors' bioinformatics: A new computational method based on a probabilistic model of VDJ rearrangement was used to identify disease-linked TCR variants. In TCRdb, the public reads were trimmed at Q25 with fastp and aligned with MiXCR, with productive beta chains retained. Rows are combined by CDR3 protein, so each entry shows the most common genes and DNA. These V and J calls are TCRdb output, not the study's own analysis. The sample contains approximately 520,000 distinct CDR3 sequences, less than 6% of them found a single time. Of the sample, roughly 3.5% falls within the top ten clones.

The sequenced sample consisted of blood, either unsorted or a sorted T cell fraction (not recorded which). The clonotype was recovered from a male donor with ankylosing spondylitis. The V gene is TRBV29-1 and the J gene is TRBJ2-7, with no confident D gene call. In nucleotides, the sequence is TGCAGCGTTGGTATCAGGTATGGGGAGCAGTACTTC. The translation is CSVGIRYGEQYF.